This TCR beta chain came from a study of blood T cells in healthy people across ages. Germline V lookup: CDR1 SGHKS, CDR2 YYEKEE (reference sequence). The ends were cut back, 0 bases at V and 5 bases at J, with 9 bases in the middle. The CDR3 consists of 14 residues. This clonotype has a count of ten or more. Using a J-beta primer mix together with a sample-barcoded 5' primer, a second PCR was run for about 7 to 12 cycles. TCRdb itself ran the 5' RACE reads through MiXCR, one entry per CDR3 protein. The sample holds 1.5 million to 2 million distinct CDR3 sequences, roughly 30% seen once. This receptor was obtained from a woman aged 25 to 39 in good health. Sequenced input: blood. The chain recombines TRBV5-5 with TRBJ2-4; possibly TRBD2 for D (5 bases). Here the CDR3 DNA reads TGTGCCAGCAGCTTGGAATCGAGGGAAAACATTCAGTACTTC. This codes for CASSLESRENIQYF.